Following are 7 T cell receptor beta chains from one sample sequenced in a study of T cells in women clearing cervical HPV infection. This table comes from immunoSEQ multiplex PCR, and its TCRdb copy is limited to in-frame clones, with some not included. The listing contains about 39,000 clones. Source material: blood buffy coat. The receptors derive from a woman between 18 and 75 years old with a cervical HPV16 infection that either progressed to CIN3+ or cleared (not recorded which).

As concerns this clone: The CDR3 end falls 3 residues outside the read, so it is completed with the germline J gene. V gene TRBV9 combines with J gene TRBJ2-1; TRBD1 matches at 7 bases. The germline gives CDR1 SGDLS, CDR2 YYNGEE. There are 14 residues in the CDR3. V shed 2 bases and J 4 bases; nucleotides not matched to a gene: 3. CDR3 region: CASSVGTAYNEQFF. The CDR3 DNA, read in part, is TGTGCCAGCAGCGTCGGGACAGCTTACAATGAG.

Notes on this clone: The read ends 3 residues shy of where the CDR3 ends; the end is completed using the germline J gene. V usage is TRBV5-1 and J usage is TRBJ2-1; the match to TRBD2 covers 8 bases. The trim removed 1 base at V and 0 bases at J, leaving 3 bases unmatched. This CDR3 contains 16 residues. Looked up from germline, CDR1 is SGHRS and CDR2 is YFSETQ. CDR3 residues: CASSLPGLASYNEQFF. CDR3 DNA, as far as it was read: TGCGCCAGCAGCTTGCCTGGACTAGCCTCCTACAATGAG.

Concerning this clone itself: The CDR3 end is not reached by the read, which stops 3 residues before it; the germline J gene fills it in. This specimen includes other DNA sequences encoding the same CDR3. The genes are TRBV19 and TRBJ1-2; tentatively, D is TRBD1 (6 bases). V was cut by 7 bases and J by 5 bases, with 20 bases left in between. The CDR3 covers 15 residues. Germline CDR1 is LNHDA and CDR2 is SQIVND (reference sequence). CDR3 DNA (partial): TGTGCCAGTACCGCAATAGCACAGGGAACGTATGGC. It yields the protein CASTAIAQGTYG. The whole CDR3 protein is CASTAIAQGTYGYTF.

As concerns this clone: Coverage ceases 3 residues before the CDR3 finishes, and the germline J gene fills in the end. The J gene is TRBJ1-2, the V gene TRBV7-9, with D unresolved. Germline CDR1 and CDR2: SEHNR and FQNEAQ (reference sequence). The CDR3 is made up of 11 amino acids. CDR3 region: CASSPGTDYTF. The covered CDR3 bases are TGTGCCAGCAGCCCCGGTACTGAC.

For this clone: From the germline J gene comes the end of the CDR3, since the read stops 3 residues before it. This rearrangement joins TRBV11-3 to TRBJ2-4; a weak D match, TRBD2 (6 bases). CDR1 and CDR2 from the germline V gene are SGHNT and YENEEA. CDR3 length equals 15 residues. Trimming removed 7 bases from V and 8 bases from J, with 21 bases in between. The sequenced CDR3 bases are TGTGCCAGCAAGTTCCGGGACTCCCATCAGGACATT. Residues: CASKFRDSHQDI. The entire CDR3 protein is CASKFRDSHQDIQYF.

A word on this clone: The sequenced fragment ends 3 residues before the CDR3 boundary, so the rest is inferred from the germline J gene. This chain connects TRBV7-9 to TRBJ1-2; D ambiguous. Germline values: CDR1 SEHNR, CDR2 FQNEAQ (reference sequence). The CDR3 runs 15 residues. Trimming took 4 bases from V and 4 from J, leaving 16 bases between them. The CDR3 loop is CASSSTAGNSYGYTF. CDR3 DNA (partial): TGTGCCAGCAGCTCTACGGCAGGCAACAGCTATGGC.

Comment on this clone: The read ends 3 residues early relative to the CDR3; the germline J gene fills the gap. The chain carries TRBV19 and TRBJ2-5; 9 nucleotides agree with TRBD2. V gave up 1 base and J gave up 4 bases; unmatched junction bases: 10. This CDR3 contains 17 residues. Germline CDR1 is LNHDA and CDR2 is SQIVND (reference sequence). CDR3 residues: CASSIVSGSTSRETQYF. CDR3 bases read: TGTGCCAGTAGTATAGTTAGCGGGAGTACTTCGCGAGAGACC.